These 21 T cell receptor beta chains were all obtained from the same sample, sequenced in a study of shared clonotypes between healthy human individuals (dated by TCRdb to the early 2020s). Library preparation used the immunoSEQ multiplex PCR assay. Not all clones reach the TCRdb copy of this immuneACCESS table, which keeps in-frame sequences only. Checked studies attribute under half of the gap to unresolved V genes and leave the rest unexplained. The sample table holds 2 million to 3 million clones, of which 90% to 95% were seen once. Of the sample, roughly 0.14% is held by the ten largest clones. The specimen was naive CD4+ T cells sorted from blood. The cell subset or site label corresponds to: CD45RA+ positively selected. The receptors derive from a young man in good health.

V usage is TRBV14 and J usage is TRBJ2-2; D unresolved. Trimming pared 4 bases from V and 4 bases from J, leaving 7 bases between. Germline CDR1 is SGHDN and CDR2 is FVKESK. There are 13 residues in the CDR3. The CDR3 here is CASSPEITGELFF. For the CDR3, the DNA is TGTGCCAGCAGCCCGGAGATCACCGGGGAGCTGTTTTTT.

The CDR3 region is CASTPSSGTGVEQYF. In DNA, the CDR3 is TGCGCCAGCACCCCATCTTCTGGGACAGGGGTAGAGCAGTACTTC. The chain is built from TRBV5-1 and TRBJ2-7; TRBD1 aligns across 10 bases. The V segment lost 6 bases and the J segment 7 bases; nucleotides outside the gene matches: 13. Germline V lookup: CDR1 SGHRS, CDR2 YFSETQ. This CDR3 comprises 15 residues.

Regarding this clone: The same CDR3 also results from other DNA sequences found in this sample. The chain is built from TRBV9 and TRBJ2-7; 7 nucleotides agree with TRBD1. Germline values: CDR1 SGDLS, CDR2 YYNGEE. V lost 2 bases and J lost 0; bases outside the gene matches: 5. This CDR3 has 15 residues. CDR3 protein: CASSVGQASSYEQYF. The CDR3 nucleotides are TGTGCCAGCAGCGTTGGACAGGCAAGCTCCTACGAGCAGTACTTC.

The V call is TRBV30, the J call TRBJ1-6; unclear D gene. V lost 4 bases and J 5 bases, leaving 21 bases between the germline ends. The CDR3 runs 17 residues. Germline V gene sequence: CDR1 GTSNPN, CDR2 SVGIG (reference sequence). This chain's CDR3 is CAWTPLSPELNNSPLHF. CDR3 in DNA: TGTGCCTGGACTCCCCTATCCCCAGAATTGAATAATTCACCCCTCCACTTT.

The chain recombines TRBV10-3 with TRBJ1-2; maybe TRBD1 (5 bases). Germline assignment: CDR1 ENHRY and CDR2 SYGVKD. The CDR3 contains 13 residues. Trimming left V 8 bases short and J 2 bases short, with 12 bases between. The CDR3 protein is CAIAPGGNYGYTF. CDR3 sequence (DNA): TGTGCCATCGCTCCGGGGGGGAACTATGGCTACACCTTC.

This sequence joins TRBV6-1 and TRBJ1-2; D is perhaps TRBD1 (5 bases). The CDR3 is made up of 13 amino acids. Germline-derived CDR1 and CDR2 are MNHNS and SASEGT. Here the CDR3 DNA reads TGTGCGACCGCGTTGGGGGAGAAGCGTGGCTACACCTTC. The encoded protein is CATALGEKRGYTF.

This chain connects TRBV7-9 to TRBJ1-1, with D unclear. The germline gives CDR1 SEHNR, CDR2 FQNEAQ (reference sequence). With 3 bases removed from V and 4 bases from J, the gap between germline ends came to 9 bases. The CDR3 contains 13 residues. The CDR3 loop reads CASSFTESTEAFF. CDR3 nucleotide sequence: TGTGCCAGCAGCTTCACTGAGAGCACTGAAGCTTTCTTT.

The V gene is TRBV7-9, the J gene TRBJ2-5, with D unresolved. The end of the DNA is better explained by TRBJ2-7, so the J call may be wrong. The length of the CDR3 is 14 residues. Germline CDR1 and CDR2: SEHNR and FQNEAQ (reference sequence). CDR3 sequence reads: CASSLLGLAYEQYF. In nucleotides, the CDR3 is TGTGCCAGCAGCTTATTAGGTTTGGCCTACGAGCAGTACTTC.

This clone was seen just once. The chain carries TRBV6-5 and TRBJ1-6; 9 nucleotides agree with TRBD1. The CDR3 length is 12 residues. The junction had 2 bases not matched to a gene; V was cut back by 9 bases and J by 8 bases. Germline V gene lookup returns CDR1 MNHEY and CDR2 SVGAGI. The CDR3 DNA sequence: TGTGCCAGTGGGACAGGGCATTCACCCCTCCACTTT. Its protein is CASGTGHSPLHF.

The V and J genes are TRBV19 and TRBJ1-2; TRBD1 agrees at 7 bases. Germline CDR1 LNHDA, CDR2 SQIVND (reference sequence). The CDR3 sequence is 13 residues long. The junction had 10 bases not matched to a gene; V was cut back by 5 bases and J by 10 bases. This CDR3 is CASSVTGDPYYTF. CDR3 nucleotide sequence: TGTGCCAGTAGTGTTACAGGGGACCCTTACTACACCTTC.

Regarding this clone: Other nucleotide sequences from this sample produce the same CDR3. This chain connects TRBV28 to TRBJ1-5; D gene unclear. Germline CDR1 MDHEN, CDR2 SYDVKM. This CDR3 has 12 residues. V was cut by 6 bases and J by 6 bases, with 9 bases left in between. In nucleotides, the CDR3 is TGTGCCAGCAGCGGCGGCGGTCAGCCCCAGCATTTT. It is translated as CASSGGGQPQHF.

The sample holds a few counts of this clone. For the CDR3, the DNA is TGTGCCAGTAGTATGGAAGGAAGGGCCCAGCATTTT. Translated, it gives CASSMEGRAQHF. V usage is TRBV19 and J usage is TRBJ1-5, with no clear D. This CDR3 is built from 12 residues. The ends were cut back, 3 bases at V and 11 bases at J, with 11 bases in the middle. Germline V gene data show CDR1 as LNHDA and CDR2 as SQIVND (reference sequence).

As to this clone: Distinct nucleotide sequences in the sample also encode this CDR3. CDR3 sequence: CASSLDFNEQFF. The CDR3 bases are TGTGCCAGCAGCTTAGACTTCAATGAGCAGTTCTTC. The chain carries TRBV7-2 and TRBJ2-1; D remains ambiguous. This CDR3 comprises 12 residues. The V end lost 1 base, the J end lost 6 bases, and 4 bases lay between the germline ends. CDR1 SGHTA and CDR2 FQGNSA come from the germline V gene.

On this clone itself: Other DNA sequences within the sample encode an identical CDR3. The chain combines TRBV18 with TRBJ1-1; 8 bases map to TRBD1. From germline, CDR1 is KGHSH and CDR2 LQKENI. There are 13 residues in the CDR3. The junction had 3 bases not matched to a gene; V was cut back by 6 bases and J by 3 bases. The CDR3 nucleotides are TGTGCCAGCTCCCAGGACAGGGACACTGAAGCTTTCTTT. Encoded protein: CASSQDRDTEAFF.

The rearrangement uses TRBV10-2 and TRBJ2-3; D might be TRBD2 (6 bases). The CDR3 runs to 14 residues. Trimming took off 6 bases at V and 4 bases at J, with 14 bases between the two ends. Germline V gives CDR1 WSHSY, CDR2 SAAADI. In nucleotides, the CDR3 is TGCGCCAGCAGCGAAACTAGCAAGGCAGATACGCAGTATTTT. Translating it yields CASSETSKADTQYF.

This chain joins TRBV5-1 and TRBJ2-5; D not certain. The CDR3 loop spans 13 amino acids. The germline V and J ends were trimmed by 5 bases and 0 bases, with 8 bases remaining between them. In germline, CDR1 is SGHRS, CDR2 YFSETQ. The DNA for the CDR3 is TGCGCCAGCAGTTGGGCCTACCAAGAGACCCAGTACTTC. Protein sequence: CASSWAYQETQYF.

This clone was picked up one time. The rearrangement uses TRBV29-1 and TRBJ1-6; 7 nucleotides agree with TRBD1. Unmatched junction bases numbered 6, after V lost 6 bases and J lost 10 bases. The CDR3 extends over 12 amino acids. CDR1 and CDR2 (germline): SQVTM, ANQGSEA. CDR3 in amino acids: CSVETGFSPLHF. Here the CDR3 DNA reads TGCAGCGTGGAGACAGGGTTCTCACCCCTCCACTTT. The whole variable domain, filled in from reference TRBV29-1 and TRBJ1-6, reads SAVISQKPSRDICQRGTSLTIQCQVDSQVTMMFWYRQQPGQSLTLIATANQGSEATYESGFVIDKFPISRPNLTFSTLTVSNMSPEDSSIYLCSVETGFSPLHFGNGTRLTVT.

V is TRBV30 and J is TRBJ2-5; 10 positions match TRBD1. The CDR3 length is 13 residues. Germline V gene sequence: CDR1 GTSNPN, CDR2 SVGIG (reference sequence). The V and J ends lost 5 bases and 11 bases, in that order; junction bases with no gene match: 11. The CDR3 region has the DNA TGTGCCTGGCGGGACAGGGGCCTAAGAGAGCAGTACTTC. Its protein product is CAWRDRGLREQYF.

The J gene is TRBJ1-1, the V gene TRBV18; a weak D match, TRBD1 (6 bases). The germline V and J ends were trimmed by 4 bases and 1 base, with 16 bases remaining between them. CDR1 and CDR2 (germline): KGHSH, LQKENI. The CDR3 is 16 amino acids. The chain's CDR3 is CASSLNLGGGNTEAFF. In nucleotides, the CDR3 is TGTGCCAGCTCACTAAACCTGGGGGGCGGGAACACTGAAGCTTTCTTT.

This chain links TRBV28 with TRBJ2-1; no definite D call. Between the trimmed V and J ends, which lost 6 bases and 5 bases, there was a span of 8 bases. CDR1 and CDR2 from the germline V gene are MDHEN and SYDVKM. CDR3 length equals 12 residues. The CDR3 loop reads CASRGLNNEQFF. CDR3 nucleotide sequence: TGTGCCAGCAGGGGTTTGAACAATGAGCAGTTCTTC. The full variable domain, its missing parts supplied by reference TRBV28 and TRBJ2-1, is DVKVTQSSRYLVKRTGEKVFLECVQDMDHENMFWYRQDPGLGLRLIYFSYDVKMKEKGDIPEGYSVSREKKERFSLILESASTNQTSMYLCASRGLNNEQFFGPGTRLTVL.

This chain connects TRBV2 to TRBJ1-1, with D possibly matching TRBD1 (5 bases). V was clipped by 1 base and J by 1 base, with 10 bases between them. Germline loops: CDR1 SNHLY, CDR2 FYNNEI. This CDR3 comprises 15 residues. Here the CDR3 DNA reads TGTGCCAGCAGTGAAGTAGGGGCGGGGAACACTGAAGCTTTCTTT. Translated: CASSEVGAGNTEAFF.